The clone carrying this T cell receptor (beta chain) was detected once. Its cognate antigen is unknown. Between the trimmed V and J ends, which lost 4 bases and 7 bases, there was a span of 13 bases. Germline V gene data show CDR1 as MGHDK and CDR2 as SYGVNS. This CDR3 has 14 residues. The PCR contained 60 Vbeta and 13 Jbeta primers. Profiled with immunoSEQ multiplex PCR; TCRdb holds only in-frame clones, not every one. The sample lists around 150,000 clones, about 74% occurring once. The sample originates from a study of cytomegalovirus exposure and HLA in healthy donors. Across the study: Within an early data release were roughly 90 million unique TCRs drawn from HLA-typed donors. Broader study findings: Most TCR sequences were seen very rarely across donors, but some public TCRs occurred in many. Most of the CMV-associated TCR beta chains (in a later analysis) appeared to be HLA-restricted.

The sample taken for sequencing was PBMCs. The chain combines TRBV25-1 with TRBJ1-4, with D perhaps matching TRBD1 (5 bases). The origin of this receptor is a male donor in good health and CMV-seronegative. The CDR3 loop reads CASSVGGDIEKLFF. The CDR3, as DNA: TGTGCCAGCAGTGTCGGAGGGGATATTGAAAAACTGTTTTTT.